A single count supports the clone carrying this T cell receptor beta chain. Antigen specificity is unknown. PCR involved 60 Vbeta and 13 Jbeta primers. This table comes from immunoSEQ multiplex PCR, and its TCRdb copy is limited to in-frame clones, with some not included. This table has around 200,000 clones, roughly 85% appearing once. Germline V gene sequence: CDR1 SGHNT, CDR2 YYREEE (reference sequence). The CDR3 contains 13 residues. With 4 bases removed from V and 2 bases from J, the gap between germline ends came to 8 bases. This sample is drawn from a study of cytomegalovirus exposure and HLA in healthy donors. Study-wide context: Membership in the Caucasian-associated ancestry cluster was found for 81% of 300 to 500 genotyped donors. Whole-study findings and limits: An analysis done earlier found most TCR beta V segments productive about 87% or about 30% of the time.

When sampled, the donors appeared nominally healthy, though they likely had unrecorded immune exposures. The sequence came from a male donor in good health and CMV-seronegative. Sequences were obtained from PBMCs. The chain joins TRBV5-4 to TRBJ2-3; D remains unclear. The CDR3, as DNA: TGTGCCAGCAGCAAGCCCCCCACAGATACGCAGTATTTT. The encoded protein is CASSKPPTDTQYF.